The 16 T cell receptor beta chains below all came from one sample that was sequenced in a study of glioma-infiltrating T cells after dendritic cell vaccination (dated by TCRdb to 2016 to 2017). Sample time point, as interpreted from the label and publication: after dendritic cell vaccination, including at tumor progression/relapse. Library preparation used the immunoSEQ multiplex PCR assay. The source is immuneACCESS, and TCRdb retained only in-frame sequences with V and J called. Part of the clones is not carried over; for the studies checked, unresolved V genes explain less than half of this, and the remainder is unexplained. A total of tens of thousands of clones appear in this sample, 80% to 90% of them only once. Jointly, the top ten make up about 2.3% of the sample. Sample: blood, taken after dendritic cell vaccination. These TCRs come from a human donor with glioblastoma.

Remarks on this clone: The conserved phenylalanine or tryptophan normally closing the CDR3 is absent here, so this likely arose from a read error. The CDR3 nucleotides are TGTGCCAGCAGTGATGTGCGGGTCACCGGGGAGCTGTTTCTT. This gives the protein CASSDVRVTGELFL. The chain joins TRBV2 to TRBJ2-2; D possibly corresponds to TRBD2 (5 bases). CDR3 length: 14 residues. CDR1 and CDR2 from the germline V gene are SNHLY and FYNNEI. V lost 3 bases and J 4 bases, leaving 9 bases between the germline ends.

The gene calls are TRBV2 and TRBJ2-7, with 9 bases that match TRBD1. Germline lookup yields CDR1 SNHLY and CDR2 FYNNEI. V trimming: 6 bases; J trimming: 0 bases; junction bases outside the gene matches: 3. This CDR3 comprises 14 residues. Here the CDR3 reads CASSRDRVSYEQYF. CDR3 nucleotide sequence: TGTGCCAGCAGCCGGGACAGGGTCTCCTACGAGCAGTACTTC.

This sequence joins TRBV6-5 and TRBJ1-1; D is perhaps TRBD1 (6 bases). The CDR3 contains 15 residues. Germline V gene data show CDR1 as MNHEY and CDR2 as SVGAGI. The germline V and J ends were trimmed by 0 bases and 7 bases, with 15 bases remaining between them. CDR3 DNA sequence: TGTGCCAGCAGTTACTCGGGCGCGGGGGCAGTTGAAGCTTTCTTT. Encoded protein: CASSYSGAGAVEAFF.

The rearrangement uses TRBV11-2 and TRBJ2-1; 7 bases line up with TRBD1. J was trimmed by 4 bases and V by 5 bases; bases with no gene match: 5. From germline, CDR1 is SGHAT and CDR2 FQNNGV. CDR3 length equals 14 residues. This CDR3 reads CASSPGTAYNEQFF. CDR3 DNA sequence: TGTGCCAGCAGCCCCGGGACAGCTTACAATGAGCAGTTCTTC. The full variable domain, its missing parts supplied by reference TRBV11-2 and TRBJ2-1, is EAGVAQSPRYKIIEKRQSVAFWCNPISGHATLYWYQQILGQGPKLLIQFQNNGVVDDSQLPKDRFSAERLKGVDSTLKIQPAKLEDSAVYLCASSPGTAYNEQFFGPGTRLTVL.

This clone was seen once. This rearrangement joins TRBV5-8 to TRBJ1-1; 7 bases line up with TRBD1. CDR1 and CDR2 (germline): SGHTS, YDEGEE. V trimming: 0 bases; J trimming: 0 bases; junction bases outside the gene matches: 2. The length of the CDR3 is 15 residues. CDR3 sequence reads: CASSLGDSMNTEAFF. The DNA for the CDR3 is TGTGCCAGCAGCTTGGGGGACAGCATGAACACTGAAGCTTTCTTT.

This clone has just a few counts. The chain has TRBV28 and TRBJ2-7; D call uncertain. Germline CDR1 is MDHEN and CDR2 is SYDVKM. Trimming took off 5 bases at V and 5 bases at J, with 7 bases between the two ends. The length of the CDR3 is 11 residues. The chain's CDR3 is CASSARDEQYF. The DNA for the CDR3 is TGTGCCAGCAGTGCGAGAGACGAGCAGTACTTC.

This clone was seen a few times. V usage is TRBV6-1 and J usage is TRBJ2-3; 10 nucleotides line up with TRBD2. CDR3 length: 15 amino acids. V was clipped by 2 bases and J by 4 bases; unmatched bases: 3. The germline V gene has CDR1 MNHNS and CDR2 SASEGT. Here the CDR3 reads CASSEKSGGADTQYF. CDR3 in DNA: TGTGCCAGCAGTGAAAAAAGCGGGGGGGCAGATACGCAGTATTTT.

V gene TRBV4-3 combines with J gene TRBJ2-1; 9 bases agree with TRBD2. The germline V gene has CDR1 LGHNA and CDR2 YSLEER. The CDR3 totals 15 residues. V lost 2 bases and J lost 6; bases outside the gene matches: 5. CDR3 DNA: TGCGCCAGCAGCCAACTAGCGGGAATGCTCAATGAGCAGTTCTTC. Residues: CASSQLAGMLNEQFF.

The chain carries TRBV5-1 and TRBJ2-7; 9 nucleotides match TRBD1. The CDR3 length is 15 residues. Per germline, CDR1 SGHRS and CDR2 YFSETQ. Trimming cost V 4 bases and J 1 base; bases outside gene matches: 6. The CDR3 reads CASSAAGQGSYEQYF. The CDR3 nucleotides read TGCGCCAGCAGCGCGGCGGGACAGGGTTCCTACGAGCAGTACTTC.

The chain is built from TRBV5-1 and TRBJ1-2; 9 nucleotides align to TRBD1. Per germline, CDR1 SGHRS and CDR2 YFSETQ. The CDR3 runs to 15 residues. Trimming removed 0 bases from V and 2 bases from J; junction bases left unmatched: 2. CDR3 protein: CASSLGGQGNYGYTF. The CDR3 nucleotides read TGCGCCAGCAGCTTGGGGGGACAGGGCAACTATGGCTACACCTTC.

The chain uses TRBV7-9 and TRBJ1-4; weak D call: TRBD1 (5 bases). Trimming removed 2 bases from V and 7 bases from J, with 11 bases in between. The CDR3 covers 14 residues. CDR1 is SEHNR and CDR2 is FQNEAQ in the germline V gene (reference sequence). The CDR3 DNA reads TGTGCCAGCAGCTTACGGCAGGGAAGTGAAAAACTGTTTTTT. It encodes CASSLRQGSEKLFF.

The chain uses TRBV5-1 and TRBJ2-7; D gene unclear. The V end was cut by 0 bases, the J end by 6 bases, with 16 bases between. The CDR3 contains 15 residues. The germline gives CDR1 SGHRS, CDR2 YFSETQ. This chain's CDR3 is CASSLALGPFAEQYF. The CDR3 region has the DNA TGCGCCAGCAGCTTGGCCTTGGGCCCCTTTGCCGAGCAGTACTTC.

In nucleotides, the CDR3 is TGCGCCAGCAGCCAAGGAGAACACAATGAGCAGTTCTTC. Translated, it gives CASSQGEHNEQFF. J is TRBJ2-1 and V is TRBV4-1; D gene unclear. Germline CDR1 and CDR2: MGHRA and YSYEKL. The CDR3 has 13 amino acids. V lost 1 base to trimming and J lost 5 bases, with 6 bases between them.

CDR3 in DNA: TGTGCCAGCAGGGCAGGGGGTGGCTACACCTTC. This gives the protein CASRAGGGYTF. V gene TRBV2 combines with J gene TRBJ1-2; 7 bases line up with TRBD1. The V gene's germline CDR1 is SNHLY and CDR2 FYNNEI. The CDR3 totals 11 residues. J was trimmed by 7 bases and V by 6 bases; bases with no gene match: 2.

V usage is TRBV6-5 and J usage is TRBJ2-5; D is undetermined. The CDR3 is 11 amino acids. CDR1 is MNHEY, CDR2 SVGAGI, per germline. V gave up 5 bases and J gave up 4 bases, with 5 bases separating them. CDR3 loop: CASSGPETQYF. For the CDR3, the DNA is TGTGCCAGCAGTGGGCCAGAGACCCAGTACTTC.

This clone was seen a handful of times. The CDR3 DNA follows: TGTGCCAGTAGTATAGCGCTTGGGGGGGGGCACTACAATGAGCAGTTCTTC. This encodes CASSIALGGGHYNEQFF. V gene TRBV19 combines with J gene TRBJ2-1, with TRBD2 as a possible D gene (7 bases). The V end lost 1 base, the J end lost 3 bases, and 16 bases lay between the germline ends. From germline, CDR1 is LNHDA and CDR2 SQIVND (reference sequence). The CDR3 runs to 17 residues.